This is a list of T cell receptor beta chains from one sample in a study of cytomegalovirus exposure and HLA in healthy donors. Some clones are missing from TCRdb's copy, which holds only in-frame ones; the method was immunoSEQ multiplex PCR. Of 140,000 to 150,000 clones detected, around 77% appear once; the ten largest clones hold 6.5% to 8%. The sequencing input was PBMCs. The receptors were gathered from a middle-aged woman in good health and CMV-seropositive. Each CDR3 is given with its conserved first and last residue. Each record gives: clone size, V gene, D gene, CDR3 length, J gene, CDR3 protein, CDR3 DNA. The D gene is left open where the match is weak. Size values are once, few and many counts, or a class for expanded clones, and some rows have none.

clone size: -; V gene: TRBV7-2; D gene: TRBD2; CDR3 length: 14; J gene: TRBJ2-1; CDR3 protein: CASSFPGLAREQFF; CDR3 DNA: TGTGCCAGCAGCTTCCCGGGACTAGCGCGTGAGCAGTTCTTC
clone size: -; V gene: TRBV6-6; D gene: TRBD1; CDR3 length: 15; J gene: TRBJ1-3; CDR3 protein: CASRISGGWGNTIYF; CDR3 DNA: TGTGCCAGCAGAATCTCAGGGGGCTGGGGAAACACCATATATTTT
clone size: -; V gene: TRBV19; D gene: TRBD1; CDR3 length: 14; J gene: TRBJ2-4; CDR3 protein: CASSEDRSGNIQYF; CDR3 DNA: TGTGCCAGTAGTGAGGACAGGAGTGGGAACATTCAGTACTTC
clone size: -; V gene: TRBV7-9; D gene: -; CDR3 length: 15; J gene: TRBJ1-1; CDR3 protein: CASSLDSRGRTEAFF; CDR3 DNA: TGTGCCAGCAGCTTAGATAGCAGGGGAAGGACTGAAGCTTTCTTT
clone size: -; V gene: TRBV12-5; D gene: -; CDR3 length: 12; J gene: TRBJ2-5; CDR3 protein: CASRAFGETQYF; CDR3 DNA: TGTGCTAGTCGCGCGTTCGGGGAGACCCAGTACTTC
clone size: -; V gene: TRBV4-1; D gene: TRBD2; CDR3 length: 13; J gene: TRBJ2-3; CDR3 protein: CASGGTSGGAQYF; CDR3 DNA: TGCGCCAGCGGGGGGACTAGCGGGGGGGCGCAGTATTTT
clone size: once; V gene: TRBV12-1; D gene: -; CDR3 length: 14; J gene: TRBJ2-1; CDR3 protein: CASSAGTGMNEQFF; CDR3 DNA: TGTGCCAGCAGCGCCGGGACAGGGATGAATGAGCAGTTCTTC
clone size: -; V gene: TRBV7-2; D gene: -; CDR3 length: 16; J gene: TRBJ1-2; CDR3 protein: CASSLGRYRSNYGYTF; CDR3 DNA: TGTGCCAGCAGCTTAGGTCGTTACAGAAGTAACTATGGCTACACCTTC
clone size: few; V gene: TRBV7-7; D gene: -; CDR3 length: 14; J gene: TRBJ2-2; CDR3 protein: CASSYGTLAGELFF; CDR3 DNA: TGTGCCAGCAGCTACGGGACACTAGCCGGGGAGCTGTTTTTT
clone size: once; V gene: TRBV5-6; D gene: -; CDR3 length: 13; J gene: TRBJ2-7; CDR3 protein: CASSLEPGYEQYF; CDR3 DNA: TGTGCCAGCAGCTTGGAGCCCGGCTACGAGCAGTACTTC
clone size: few; V gene: TRBV6-1; D gene: -; CDR3 length: 14; J gene: TRBJ2-6; CDR3 protein: CAGEDSPGANVLTF; CDR3 DNA: TGTGCCGGTGAAGACAGTCCTGGGGCCAACGTCCTGACTTTC
clone size: -; V gene: TRBV20-1; D gene: -; CDR3 length: 11; J gene: TRBJ1-2; CDR3 protein: CSAFRGVGYTF; CDR3 DNA: TGCAGTGCTTTCAGGGGAGTTGGCTACACCTTC
clone size: -; V gene: TRBV7-2; D gene: TRBD1; CDR3 length: 13; J gene: TRBJ2-5; CDR3 protein: CASSAGTGKTQYF; CDR3 DNA: TGTGCCAGCAGCGCCGGGACAGGGAAGACCCAGTACTTC
clone size: -; V gene: TRBV6-5; D gene: TRBD1; CDR3 length: 16; J gene: TRBJ1-1; CDR3 protein: CASSYGTGGKVTEAFF; CDR3 DNA: TGTGCCAGCAGTTATGGGACAGGGGGCAAGGTCACTGAAGCTTTCTTT
clone size: -; V gene: TRBV18; D gene: -; CDR3 length: 13; J gene: TRBJ1-2; CDR3 protein: CASSPTSGYGYTF; CDR3 DNA: TGTGCCAGCTCACCGACAAGCGGGTATGGCTACACCTTC
clone size: -; V gene: TRBV30; D gene: TRBD1; CDR3 length: 12; J gene: TRBJ1-4; CDR3 protein: CASQGLHEKLFF; CDR3 DNA: TGTGCCTCACAGGGGCTTCATGAAAAACTGTTTTTT